Listed below are T cell receptor beta chains from one sample, sequenced in a study of regulatory T cells in long-lasting Graves disease. TCRdb reprocessed the multiplex PCR reads via MiXCR and lists one record per CDR3 protein. The repertoire has roughly 380,000 distinct CDR3 sequences, less than 20% of them found once; the top ten carry 20% to 25%. The specimen was peripheral blood mononuclear cells (PBMCs), collected at new diagnosis, from a patient treated with antithyroid drugs. Receptors were obtained from a female donor with Graves disease. CDR3s include the opening cysteine and the closing phenylalanine or tryptophan. Clone size is shown for a subset of rows, as once, few, many or a class of expanded clone.

J gene: TRBJ2-1; CDR3 length: 15; clone size: NA; V gene: TRBV20-1; CDR3 protein: CSARVTSGRFDEQFF
J gene: TRBJ2-1; CDR3 length: 13; clone size: many; V gene: TRBV15; CDR3 protein: CATSSGDYNEQFF
J gene: TRBJ1-2; CDR3 length: 16; clone size: many; V gene: TRBV4-3; CDR3 protein: CASSQHSRQTAYGYTF
J gene: TRBJ2-7; CDR3 length: 13; clone size: many; V gene: TRBV4-2; CDR3 protein: CASRDGISYEQYF
J gene: TRBJ2-3; CDR3 length: 15; clone size: many; V gene: TRBV28; CDR3 protein: CASGRSLPGPDTQYF
J gene: TRBJ1-2; CDR3 length: 16; clone size: NA; V gene: TRBV18; CDR3 protein: CASSPTGQGLEYGYTF
J gene: TRBJ2-7; CDR3 length: 14; clone size: NA; V gene: TRBV6-1; CDR3 protein: CASSPPSLHYEQYF
J gene: TRBJ2-1; CDR3 length: 15; clone size: many; V gene: TRBV7-8; CDR3 protein: CASSQEPDRTNEQFF
J gene: TRBJ2-3; CDR3 length: 16; clone size: many; V gene: TRBV12-3/TRBV12-4; CDR3 protein: CASSSPRGGRVNTQYF
J gene: TRBJ2-5; CDR3 length: 16; clone size: NA; V gene: TRBV5-5; CDR3 protein: CASSLESGQGMETQYF
J gene: TRBJ1-2; CDR3 length: 13; clone size: NA; V gene: TRBV5-1; CDR3 protein: CASKGTGVGGYTF
J gene: TRBJ2-1; CDR3 length: 16; clone size: once; V gene: TRBV24-1; CDR3 protein: CATSDPRDTGHNEQFF
J gene: TRBJ2-1; CDR3 length: 16; clone size: many; V gene: TRBV7-9; CDR3 protein: CASSPHQGSSYNEQFF
J gene: TRBJ1-1; CDR3 length: 14; clone size: many; V gene: TRBV29-1; CDR3 protein: CSVEDSSAGTEAFF
J gene: TRBJ1-1; CDR3 length: 15; clone size: many; V gene: TRBV7-9; CDR3 protein: CASSFQGGGNTEAFF
J gene: TRBJ1-1; CDR3 length: 12; clone size: many; V gene: TRBV18; CDR3 protein: CASSPRSFEAFF
J gene: TRBJ2-7; CDR3 length: 14; clone size: many; V gene: TRBV20-1; CDR3 protein: CSASGRMSSYEQYF
J gene: TRBJ2-7; CDR3 length: 14; clone size: NA; V gene: TRBV2; CDR3 protein: CASSEFGGSYEQYF
J gene: TRBJ2-7; CDR3 length: 15; clone size: NA; V gene: TRBV5-1; CDR3 protein: CASSTNLGGPGEQYF
J gene: TRBJ2-5; CDR3 length: 13; clone size: NA; V gene: TRBV6-1; CDR3 protein: CASSVGIQETQYF
J gene: TRBJ2-1; CDR3 length: 9; clone size: many; V gene: TRBV12-3/TRBV12-4; CDR3 protein: CASTPPLLF
J gene: TRBJ2-7; CDR3 length: 17; clone size: few; V gene: TRBV27; CDR3 protein: CASSLLVGTDSHYEQYF
J gene: TRBJ1-5; CDR3 length: 13; clone size: many; V gene: TRBV20-1; CDR3 protein: CSAGTGSDQPQHF
J gene: TRBJ1-1; CDR3 length: 17; clone size: many; V gene: TRBV9; CDR3 protein: CASSAVGRAPLNTEAFF
J gene: TRBJ1-5; CDR3 length: 16; clone size: few; V gene: TRBV12-5; CDR3 protein: CASGTNIRDTNQPRHF
J gene: TRBJ2-2; CDR3 length: 16; clone size: many; V gene: TRBV6-2/TRBV6-3; CDR3 protein: CASSYSDRESTGELFF
J gene: TRBJ2-5; CDR3 length: 15; clone size: once; V gene: TRBV4-1; CDR3 protein: CASSQVGSGGETQYF
J gene: TRBJ1-1; CDR3 length: 12; clone size: many; V gene: TRBV10-3; CDR3 protein: CAISEGSIEAFF
J gene: TRBJ1-4; CDR3 length: 13; clone size: many; V gene: TRBV2; CDR3 protein: CASSVNHQEKLFF
J gene: TRBJ2-2; CDR3 length: 15; clone size: many; V gene: TRBV2; CDR3 protein: CASTVAGVVTGELFF
J gene: TRBJ2-7; CDR3 length: 15; clone size: many; V gene: TRBV7-9; CDR3 protein: CASSLGVGGTYEQYF
J gene: TRBJ1-2; CDR3 length: 14; clone size: many; V gene: TRBV6-2/TRBV6-3; CDR3 protein: CASTPDRRQTGYTF
J gene: TRBJ2-1; CDR3 length: 14; clone size: many; V gene: TRBV6-2/TRBV6-3; CDR3 protein: CASSSASGTTSQFF
J gene: TRBJ2-5; CDR3 length: 13; clone size: few; V gene: TRBV10-1; CDR3 protein: CASSDPRVETQYF
J gene: TRBJ1-2; CDR3 length: 17; clone size: many; V gene: TRBV5-1; CDR3 protein: CASSLEGGAEKLYGYTF
J gene: TRBJ1-1; CDR3 length: 15; clone size: many; V gene: TRBV6-5; CDR3 protein: CASSYSRRSNTEAFF
J gene: TRBJ2-5; CDR3 length: 16; clone size: many; V gene: TRBV29-1; CDR3 protein: CSVEDLVGGAGETQYF
J gene: TRBJ1-1; CDR3 length: 15; clone size: NA; V gene: TRBV6-1; CDR3 protein: CASSPPGYANTEAFF
J gene: TRBJ2-7; CDR3 length: 15; clone size: many; V gene: TRBV9; CDR3 protein: CASSAERDRVHEQYF
J gene: TRBJ2-3; CDR3 length: 14; clone size: NA; V gene: TRBV2; CDR3 protein: CAGTSGRAVDTQYF
J gene: TRBJ2-7; CDR3 length: 15; clone size: many; V gene: TRBV7-8; CDR3 protein: CASSPDWDRLYEQYF
J gene: TRBJ1-1; CDR3 length: 14; clone size: NA; V gene: TRBV12-3/TRBV12-4; CDR3 protein: CASRRDGRNTEAFF
J gene: TRBJ2-3; CDR3 length: 16; clone size: many; V gene: TRBV12-3/TRBV12-4; CDR3 protein: CASSLATSGTTDTQYF
J gene: TRBJ2-5; CDR3 length: 15; clone size: many; V gene: TRBV28; CDR3 protein: CASSSIAGVQETQYF
J gene: TRBJ1-4; CDR3 length: 15; clone size: NA; V gene: TRBV5-6; CDR3 protein: CASSLAGKTNEKLFF
J gene: TRBJ1-2; CDR3 length: 14; clone size: many; V gene: TRBV7-9; CDR3 protein: CASSPPTGNYGYTF
J gene: TRBJ2-4; CDR3 length: 16; clone size: few; V gene: TRBV6-1; CDR3 protein: CASSAVGQRAKNIQYF
J gene: TRBJ1-2; CDR3 length: 13; clone size: many; V gene: TRBV4-1; CDR3 protein: CASSQVGGTGYTF
J gene: TRBJ2-7; CDR3 length: 15; clone size: many; V gene: TRBV3-1; CDR3 protein: CASSQDSGGRSEQYF
J gene: TRBJ2-4; CDR3 length: 17; clone size: many; V gene: TRBV20-1; CDR3 protein: CSARAQTSGGAKNIQYF
J gene: TRBJ2-1; CDR3 length: 13; clone size: many; V gene: TRBV18; CDR3 protein: CASTSTGGKKQFF
J gene: TRBJ2-2; CDR3 length: 14; clone size: NA; V gene: TRBV19; CDR3 protein: CASNGGPNTGELFF
J gene: TRBJ1-6; CDR3 length: 15; clone size: few; V gene: TRBV9; CDR3 protein: CASSATGTLDSPLHF
J gene: TRBJ2-7; CDR3 length: 13; clone size: few; V gene: TRBV9; CDR3 protein: CASSVEDWGEQYF
J gene: TRBJ1-2; CDR3 length: 12; clone size: NA; V gene: TRBV28; CDR3 protein: CASSLDRFRYTF